The 11 T cell receptor beta chains reported below all come from one sample, sequenced in a study of cytomegalovirus exposure and HLA in healthy donors. Primers: 60 Vbeta forward and 13 Jbeta reverse. Generated by immunoSEQ multiplex PCR, the TCRdb table keeps only in-frame clones and is missing some. The sample contains 80,000 to 100,000 clones, over 70% of which appear only once. Sequenced input: PBMCs. The receptors stem from a man aged 18 to 30 in good health and CMV-seropositive.

This chain joins TRBV4-1 and TRBJ2-3; weak D call: TRBD2 (6 bases). CDR3 length: 15 amino acids. Deletions cut 2 bases from V and 2 bases from J, with 11 bases between. Germline V gene sequence: CDR1 MGHRA, CDR2 YSYEKL. The CDR3 is CASSQRGGVTDTQYF. In nucleotides, the CDR3 is TGCGCCAGCAGCCAACGGGGAGGTGTCACAGATACGCAGTATTTT.

The CDR3 sequence: CASSESGRGRLFF. In nucleotides, the CDR3 is TGTGCCAGCAGTGAATCCGGCAGGGGACGACTGTTTTTT. The chain uses TRBV25-1 and TRBJ1-4, with a tentative D call TRBD1 (6 bases). V lost 1 base and J lost 13, with 13 bases in between. The CDR3 totals 13 residues. Germline V gene lookup returns CDR1 MGHDK and CDR2 SYGVNS.

The CDR3: CASSLKLAGGGHTDTQYF. For the CDR3, the DNA is TGCGCCAGCAGCCTGAAACTAGCGGGGGGAGGGCACACAGATACGCAGTATTTT. J is TRBJ2-3 and V is TRBV5-1, with 12 bases matching TRBD2. Trimming removed 4 bases from V and 2 bases from J; junction bases left unmatched: 11. The CDR3 totals 18 residues. Germline V gene data show CDR1 as SGHRS and CDR2 as YFSETQ.

The chain links TRBV28 to TRBJ2-7, with TRBD2 identical over 13 bases. CDR1 MDHEN and CDR2 SYDVKM come from the germline V gene. CDR3 length: 18 residues. The trim removed 5 bases at V and 6 bases at J, leaving 16 bases unmatched. The CDR3 nucleotides are TGTGCCAGCAGTCCACCGGGACTAGCGGGGTCAGGTGGGTTCGAGCAGTACTTC. Translation: CASSPPGLAGSGGFEQYF.

The V gene is TRBV6-1, the J gene TRBJ1-2; TRBD1 might be the D (6 bases). With 6 bases removed from V and 6 bases from J, the gap between germline ends came to 14 bases. The CDR3 contains 13 residues. CDR1 and CDR2 from the germline V gene are MNHNS and SASEGT. The CDR3 region has the DNA TGTGCCAGCAGATCGGACAGAGAGGATGGCTACACCTTC. Translation gives CASRSDREDGYTF.

This clone was observed a handful of times. The chain couples TRBV5-6 to TRBJ2-7, with 14 bases identical to TRBD2. The germline V gene encodes CDR1 SGHDT and CDR2 YYEEEE. Losses at the gene ends were 0 bases for V and 0 bases for J; bases not matched to a gene: 8. The CDR3 spans 19 residues. The DNA of the CDR3 is TGTGCCAGCAGCTTGGGAGGGACTAGCGGGGGCCTTGGCTCCTACGAGCAGTACTTC. This translates into CASSLGGTSGGLGSYEQYF.

In DNA, the CDR3 is TGTGCCAGCAGTGAGCTGAAACAGGGGATCTATGGCTACACCTTC. This translates into CASSELKQGIYGYTF. This chain links TRBV6-1 with TRBJ1-2; TRBD1 matches 7 bases. Germline lookup yields CDR1 MNHNS and CDR2 SASEGT. This CDR3 spans 15 amino acids. V was clipped by 3 bases and J by 4 bases; unmatched bases: 8.

The genes are TRBV27 and TRBJ2-3, with TRBD2 matching 10 bases. J was trimmed by 3 bases and V by 1 base; bases with no gene match: 4. Germline V gene sequence: CDR1 MNHEY, CDR2 SMNVEV (reference sequence). The CDR3 runs 16 residues. CDR3 residues: CASSLLASGGTDTQYF. The CDR3 DNA follows: TGTGCCAGCAGTTTATTGGCTAGCGGGGGTACAGATACGCAGTATTTT.

The chain employs TRBV5-1 and TRBJ2-3, with D possibly TRBD1 on 6 matching bases. CDR3 length: 14 residues. Trimming left V 10 bases short and J 1 base short, with 16 bases between. Per germline, CDR1 SGHRS and CDR2 YFSETQ. The CDR3 DNA sequence: TGCGCCGGTCCAGGGGCGAAAGGCACAGATACGCAGTATTTT. It specifies CAGPGAKGTDTQYF.

This sequence joins TRBV7-9 and TRBJ2-7; 9 nucleotides align to TRBD1. The CDR3 is made up of 16 amino acids. Germline loops: CDR1 SEHNR, CDR2 FQNEAQ (reference sequence). The V and J ends lost 0 bases and 4 bases, in that order; junction bases with no gene match: 7. The CDR3 coding sequence is TGTGCCAGCAGCTTAGCCGGGACAGGGAGGAGGTACGAGCAGTACTTC. This encodes CASSLAGTGRRYEQYF.

V usage is TRBV27 and J usage is TRBJ1-5; D might be TRBD1 (5 bases). CDR1 is MNHEY and CDR2 is SMNVEV in the germline V gene (reference sequence). CDR3 length: 15 amino acids. Between the trimmed V and J ends, which lost 2 bases and 0 bases, there was a span of 8 bases. Here the CDR3 DNA reads TGTGCCAGCAGTTTAATAGGGGATAGCAATCAGCCCCAGCATTTT. It translates to CASSLIGDSNQPQHF.